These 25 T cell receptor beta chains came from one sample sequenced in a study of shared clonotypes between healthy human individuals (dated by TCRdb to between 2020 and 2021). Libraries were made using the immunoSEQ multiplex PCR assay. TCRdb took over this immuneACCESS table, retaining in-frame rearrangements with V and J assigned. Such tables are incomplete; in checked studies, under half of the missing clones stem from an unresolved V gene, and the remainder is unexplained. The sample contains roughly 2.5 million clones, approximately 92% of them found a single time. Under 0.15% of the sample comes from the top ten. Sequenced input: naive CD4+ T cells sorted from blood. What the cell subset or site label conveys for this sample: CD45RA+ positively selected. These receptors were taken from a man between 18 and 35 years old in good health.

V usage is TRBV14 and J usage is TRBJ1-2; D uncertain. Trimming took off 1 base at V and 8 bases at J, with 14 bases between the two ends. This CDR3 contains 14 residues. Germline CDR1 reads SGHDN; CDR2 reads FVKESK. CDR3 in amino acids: CASSQVRGPGGYTF. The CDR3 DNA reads TGTGCCAGCAGCCAAGTCCGGGGTCCTGGCGGCTACACCTTC. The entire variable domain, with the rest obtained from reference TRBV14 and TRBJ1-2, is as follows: EAGVTQFPSHSVIEKGQTVTLRCDPISGHDNLYWYRRVMGKEIKFLLHFVKESKQDESGMPNNRFLAERTGGTYSTLKVQPAELEDSGVYFCASSQVRGPGGYTFGSGTRLTVV.

CDR3 nucleotide sequence: TGTGCTAGTGGTTTGGTAAGTTCGGGGGCCGATCTTCGGCCCCAGCATTTT. Its protein is CASGLVSSGADLRPQHF. V and J are TRBV12-5 and TRBJ1-5; maybe TRBD1 (6 bases). V gave up 0 bases and J gave up 9 bases, with 21 bases separating them. The CDR3 runs 17 residues. The germline CDR1 and CDR2 sequences are LGHNT and FRNRAP.

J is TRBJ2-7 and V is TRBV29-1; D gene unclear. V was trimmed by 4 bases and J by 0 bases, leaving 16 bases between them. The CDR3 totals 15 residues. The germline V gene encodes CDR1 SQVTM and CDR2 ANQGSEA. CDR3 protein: CSVAAADSSSYEQYF. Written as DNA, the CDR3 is TGCAGCGTTGCGGCGGCAGATTCGAGCTCCTACGAGCAGTACTTC.

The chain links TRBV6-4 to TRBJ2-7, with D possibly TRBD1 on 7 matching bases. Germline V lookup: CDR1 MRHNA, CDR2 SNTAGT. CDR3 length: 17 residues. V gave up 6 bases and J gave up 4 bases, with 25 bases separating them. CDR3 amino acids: CASRLGGDRDDFYEQYF. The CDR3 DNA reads TGTGCCAGCAGGTTGGGGGGCGACAGGGACGATTTTTACGAGCAGTACTTC.

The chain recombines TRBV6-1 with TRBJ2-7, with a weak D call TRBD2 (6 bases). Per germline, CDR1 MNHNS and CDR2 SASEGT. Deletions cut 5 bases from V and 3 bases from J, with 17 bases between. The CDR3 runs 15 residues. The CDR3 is CASSLQAGGDYEQYF. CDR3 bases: TGTGCCAGCAGTTTACAGGCAGGAGGGGACTACGAGCAGTACTTC.

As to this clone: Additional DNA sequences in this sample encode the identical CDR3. In DNA, the CDR3 is TGCGCCAGCAGCTTGGATCCAAGCTCCTATAATTCACCCCTCCACTTT. Amino acid sequence: CASSLDPSSYNSPLHF. The chain couples TRBV5-1 to TRBJ1-6; D is unresolved. Per the germline V gene, CDR1 is SGHRS and CDR2 is YFSETQ. This CDR3 comprises 16 residues. V was trimmed by 0 bases and J by 0 bases, leaving 7 bases between them. The complete variable domain, with remaining parts taken from reference TRBV5-1 and TRBJ1-6, reads KAGVTQTPRYLIKTRGQQVTLSCSPISGHRSVSWYQQTPGQGLQFLFEYFSETQRNKGNFPGRFSGRQFSNSRSEMNVSTLELGDSALYLCASSLDPSSYNSPLHFGNGTRLTVT.

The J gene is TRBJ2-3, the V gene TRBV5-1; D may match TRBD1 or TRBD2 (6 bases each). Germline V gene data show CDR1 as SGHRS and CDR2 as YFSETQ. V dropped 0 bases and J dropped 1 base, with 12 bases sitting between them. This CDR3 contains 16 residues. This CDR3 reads CASSLAPGAGTDTQYF. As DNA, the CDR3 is TGCGCCAGCAGCTTGGCCCCGGGGGCCGGCACAGATACGCAGTATTTT.

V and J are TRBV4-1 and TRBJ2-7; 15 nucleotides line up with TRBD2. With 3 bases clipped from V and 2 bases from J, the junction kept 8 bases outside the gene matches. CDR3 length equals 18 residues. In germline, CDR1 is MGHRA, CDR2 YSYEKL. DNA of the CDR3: TGCGCCAGCAGCCACGGGACTAGCGGGGGGCGCCCCACCTACGAGCAGTACTTC. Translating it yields CASSHGTSGGRPTYEQYF.

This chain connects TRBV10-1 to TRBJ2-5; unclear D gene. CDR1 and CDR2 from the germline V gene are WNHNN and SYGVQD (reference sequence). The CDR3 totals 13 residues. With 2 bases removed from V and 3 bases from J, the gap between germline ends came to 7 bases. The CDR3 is CASSEAREETQYF. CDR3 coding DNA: TGCGCCAGCAGTGAGGCTAGAGAAGAGACCCAGTACTTC.

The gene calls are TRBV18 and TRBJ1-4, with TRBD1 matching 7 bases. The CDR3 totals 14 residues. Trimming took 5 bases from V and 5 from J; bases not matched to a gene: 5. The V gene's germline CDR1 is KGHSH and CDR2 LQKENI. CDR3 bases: TGTGCCAGCTCATCCGGGACAGTAAATGAAAAACTGTTTTTT. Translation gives CASSSGTVNEKLFF.

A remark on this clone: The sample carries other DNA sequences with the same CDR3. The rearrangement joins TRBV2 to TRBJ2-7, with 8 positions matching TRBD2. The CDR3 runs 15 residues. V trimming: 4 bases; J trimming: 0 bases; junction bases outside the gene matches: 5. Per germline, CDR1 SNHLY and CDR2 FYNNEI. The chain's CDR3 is CASSVLAGSSYEQYF. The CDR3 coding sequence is TGTGCCAGCAGTGTTCTAGCGGGTAGCTCCTACGAGCAGTACTTC.

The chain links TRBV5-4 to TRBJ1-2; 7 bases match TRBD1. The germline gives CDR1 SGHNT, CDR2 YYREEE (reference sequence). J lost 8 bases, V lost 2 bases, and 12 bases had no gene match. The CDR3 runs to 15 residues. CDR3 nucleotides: TGTGCCAGCAGCTTATCATCCGGGACAGCACACGGCTACACCTTC. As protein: CASSLSSGTAHGYTF.

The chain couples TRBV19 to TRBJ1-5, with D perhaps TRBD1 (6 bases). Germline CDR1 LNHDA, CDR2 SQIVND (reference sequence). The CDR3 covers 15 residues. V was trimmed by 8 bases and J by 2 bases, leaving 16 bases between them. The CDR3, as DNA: TGTGCCAGTGGGGTTGGGGGGCCGGGCAATCAGCCCCAGCATTTT. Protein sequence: CASGVGGPGNQPQHF.

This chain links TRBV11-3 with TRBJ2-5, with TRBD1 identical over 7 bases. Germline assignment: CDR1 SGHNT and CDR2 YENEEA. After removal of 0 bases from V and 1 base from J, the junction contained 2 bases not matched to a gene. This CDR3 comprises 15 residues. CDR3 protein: CASSLESGGQETQYF. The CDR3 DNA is TGTGCCAGCAGCTTAGAGTCAGGGGGCCAAGAGACCCAGTACTTC.

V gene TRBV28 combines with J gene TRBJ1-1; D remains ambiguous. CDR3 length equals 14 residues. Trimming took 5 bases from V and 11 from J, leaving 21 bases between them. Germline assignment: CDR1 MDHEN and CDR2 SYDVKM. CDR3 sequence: CASSAVKAPGTAFF. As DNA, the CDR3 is TGTGCCAGCAGTGCGGTAAAGGCGCCCGGAACGGCTTTCTTT.

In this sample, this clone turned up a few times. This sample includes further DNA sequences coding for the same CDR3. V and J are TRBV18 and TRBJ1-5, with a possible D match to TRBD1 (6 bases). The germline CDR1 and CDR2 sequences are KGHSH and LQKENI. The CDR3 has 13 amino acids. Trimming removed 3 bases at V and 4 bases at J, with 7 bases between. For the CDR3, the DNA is TGTGCCAGCTCACCCCAGGGGAATCAGCCCCAGCATTTT. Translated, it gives CASSPQGNQPQHF.

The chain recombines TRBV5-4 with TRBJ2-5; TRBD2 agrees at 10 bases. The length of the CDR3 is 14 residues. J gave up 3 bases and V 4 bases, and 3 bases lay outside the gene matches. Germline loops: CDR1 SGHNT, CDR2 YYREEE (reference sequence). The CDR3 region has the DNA TGTGCCAGCAGCGGTCTAGCGGGGGAAGAGACCCAGTACTTC. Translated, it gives CASSGLAGEETQYF.

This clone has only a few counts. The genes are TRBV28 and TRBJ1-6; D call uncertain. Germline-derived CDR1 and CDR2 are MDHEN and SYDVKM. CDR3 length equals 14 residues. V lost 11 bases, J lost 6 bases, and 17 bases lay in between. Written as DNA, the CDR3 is TGTGCCTGCGGGCCTTGGGTGGGTAATTCACCCCTCCACTTT. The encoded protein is CACGPWVGNSPLHF.

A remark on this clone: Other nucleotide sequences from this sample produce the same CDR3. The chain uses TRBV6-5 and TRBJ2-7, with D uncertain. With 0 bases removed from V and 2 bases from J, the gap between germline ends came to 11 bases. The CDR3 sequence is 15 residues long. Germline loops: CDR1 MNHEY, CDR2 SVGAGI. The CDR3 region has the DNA TGTGCCAGCAGTTACTCGGCAGGCCCAACCTACGAGCAGTACTTC. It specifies CASSYSAGPTYEQYF.

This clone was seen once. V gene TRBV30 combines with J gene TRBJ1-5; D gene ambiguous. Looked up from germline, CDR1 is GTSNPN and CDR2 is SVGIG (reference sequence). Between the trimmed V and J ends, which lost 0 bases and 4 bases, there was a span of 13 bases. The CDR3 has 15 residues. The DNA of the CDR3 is TGTGCCTGGAGTGTACCCGGGGTCGGTAATCAGCCCCAGCATTTT. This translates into CAWSVPGVGNQPQHF.

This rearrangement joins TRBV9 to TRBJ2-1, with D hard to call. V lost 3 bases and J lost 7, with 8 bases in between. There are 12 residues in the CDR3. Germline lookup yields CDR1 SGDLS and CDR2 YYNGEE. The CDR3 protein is CASSALGNEQFF. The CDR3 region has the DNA TGTGCCAGCAGCGCCCTGGGTAATGAGCAGTTCTTC.

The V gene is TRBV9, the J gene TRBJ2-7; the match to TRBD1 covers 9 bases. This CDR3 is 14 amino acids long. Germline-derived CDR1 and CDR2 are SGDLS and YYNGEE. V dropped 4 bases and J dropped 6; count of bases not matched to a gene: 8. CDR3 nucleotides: TGTGCCAGCAGCCTCCGGGACAGGGTAGGCGAGCAGTACTTC. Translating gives CASSLRDRVGEQYF.

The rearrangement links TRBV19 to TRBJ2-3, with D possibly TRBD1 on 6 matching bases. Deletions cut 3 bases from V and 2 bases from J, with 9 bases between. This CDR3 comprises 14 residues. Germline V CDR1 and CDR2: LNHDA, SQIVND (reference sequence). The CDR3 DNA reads TGTGCCAGTAGTATGGTGGGGGCCACAGATACGCAGTATTTT. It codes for CASSMVGATDTQYF.

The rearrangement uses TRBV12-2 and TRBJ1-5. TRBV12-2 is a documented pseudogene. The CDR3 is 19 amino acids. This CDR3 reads CASRFFRSMGFMRARAQHF. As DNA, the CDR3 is TGTGCAAGTCGCTTCTTCAGGTCTATGGGGTTTATGCGGGCCCGGGCCCAGCATTTT.

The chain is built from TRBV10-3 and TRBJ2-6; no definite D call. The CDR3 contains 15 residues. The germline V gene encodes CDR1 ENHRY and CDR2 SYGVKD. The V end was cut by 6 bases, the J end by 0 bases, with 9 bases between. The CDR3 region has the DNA TGTGCCATCAGCACAGTGAGCTCTGGGGCCAACGTCCTGACTTTC. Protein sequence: CAISTVSSGANVLTF.